The 5 T cell receptor beta chains below come from one sample, sequenced in a study. Tregs were sorted as CD4+CD25+CD127-/low cells. MiXCR, applied by TCRdb to the 5' RACE reads, yields one record per CDR3 protein. Of more than 55,000 distinct CDR3 sequences in the sample, around 24% were seen once. Sequencing was done on a sample of tumor-infiltrating Tregs sorted from the breast tumor. The receptors here all came from a female donor with breast cancer.

This clonotype came up a few times. This chain uses TRBV6-1 with TRBJ1-6; tentatively, D is TRBD1 (6 bases). V shed 9 bases and J shed 6 bases, with 12 bases lying between them. Germline V gives CDR1 MNHNS, CDR2 SASEGT. The CDR3 is made up of 13 amino acids. The CDR3 DNA is TGTGCCAGTCGGGACATTGCTAATTCACCCCTCCACTTT. Translation: CASRDIANSPLHF.

This clonotype came up a few times. The CDR3 nucleotides read TGTGCCAGCAGTCCCTCTGGCCTCAGCCCATGGGGCACTGAAGCTTTCTTT. Protein sequence: CASSPSGLSPWGTEAFF. The J gene is TRBJ1-1, the V gene TRBV27; D is uncertain. V gave up 5 bases and J gave up 4 bases, with 23 bases separating them. Germline V gives CDR1 MNHEY, CDR2 SMNVEV (reference sequence). CDR3 length: 17 amino acids.

This clonotype was observed at least ten times. The chain couples TRBV15 to TRBJ1-4; D unclear. From germline, CDR1 is LNHNV and CDR2 YYDKDF (reference sequence). V was clipped by 4 bases and J by 7 bases, with 10 bases between them. The CDR3 extends over 13 amino acids. The CDR3: CATSTSGGEKLFF. CDR3 bases: TGTGCCACCAGCACGTCTGGTGGTGAAAAACTGTTTTTT.

This clonotype was counted a single time. V is TRBV29-1 and J is TRBJ2-7; TRBD1 matches at 9 bases. J was trimmed by 5 bases and V by 3 bases; bases with no gene match: 5. CDR3 length equals 13 residues. CDR1 and CDR2 (germline): SQVTM, ANQGSEA. CDR3 bases: TGCAGCGTTGAGGGACAGGGTTTGAACGAGCAGTACTTC. Protein product: CSVEGQGLNEQYF.

This chain uses TRBV12-3 or TRBV12-4 with TRBJ1-2; 8 bases agree with TRBD1. The CDR3 consists of 15 residues. V was clipped by 6 bases and J by 0 bases; unmatched bases: 6. The DNA of the CDR3 is TGTGCCAGCAGCCAGGGGGCCCCAGCTAACTATGGCTACACCTTC. Protein sequence: CASSQGAPANYGYTF.